One and the same sample provided the 10 T cell receptor beta chains below, sequenced in a study of early T cells in non-severe SARS-CoV-2 infection. TCRdb redid the calling of the 5' RACE reads with MiXCR, one entry per CDR3 protein. Seen here are approximately 75,000 distinct CDR3 sequences, roughly 15% observed once, and the top ten hold about 3.7%. Specimen: whole blood, collected at baseline. The receptors were sampled from an adult who was a healthcare worker with PCR-confirmed SARS-CoV-2 infection or an uninfected control (not recorded which).

This clonotype came up a few times. The J gene is TRBJ2-3, the V gene TRBV29-1, with TRBD2 matching 10 bases. The CDR3 sequence is 13 residues long. V lost 4 bases to trimming and J lost 3 bases; unmatched junction nucleotides: 1. In germline, CDR1 is SQVTM, CDR2 ANQGSEA. The CDR3 loop reads CSVGTSGTDTQYF. CDR3 DNA sequence: TGCAGCGTTGGGACTAGCGGAACAGATACGCAGTATTTT.

This clonotype appeared a few times. The chain recombines TRBV7-9 with TRBJ1-6, with D tentatively TRBD1 (5 bases). The ends were cut back, 4 bases at V and 7 bases at J, with 14 bases in the middle. The germline V gene encodes CDR1 SEHNR and CDR2 FQNEAQ (reference sequence). This CDR3 comprises 15 residues. The CDR3 DNA is TGTGCCAGCAGCTCCCAGGGAGGGGAAAATTCACCCCTCCACTTT. Translated, it gives CASSSQGGENSPLHF.

This rearrangement joins TRBV19 to TRBJ2-5; D is undetermined. CDR1 is LNHDA and CDR2 is SQIVND in the germline V gene (reference sequence). The CDR3 is 15 residues long. Trimming pared 1 base from V and 5 bases from J, leaving 14 bases between. This chain's CDR3 is CASSIGSAGWETQYF. CDR3 DNA sequence: TGTGCCAGTAGTATAGGTTCGGCAGGCTGGGAGACCCAGTACTTC.

The V and J genes are TRBV28 and TRBJ2-3; 11 bases are shared with TRBD2. This CDR3 is 16 amino acids long. Germline V gives CDR1 MDHEN, CDR2 SYDVKM. Trimming cost V 6 bases and J 5 bases; bases outside gene matches: 10. CDR3 nucleotide sequence: TGTGCCAGCAGCCTTCTTGTAGCGGGAGGGGAAGATACGCAGTATTTT. Its translation is CASSLLVAGGEDTQYF. Full variable domain (missing parts from reference TRBV28 and TRBJ2-3): DVKVTQSSRYLVKRTGEKVFLECVQDMDHENMFWYRQDPGLGLRLIYFSYDVKMKEKGDIPEGYSVSREKKERFSLILESASTNQTSMYLCASSLLVAGGEDTQYFGPGTRLTVL.

This clonotype was counted a few times. The chain joins TRBV12-3 or TRBV12-4 to TRBJ2-7, with D unclear. V lost 5 bases and J lost 5, with 16 bases in between. CDR3 length equals 14 residues. The CDR3, as DNA: TGTGCCAGCAGTCCAAGCCCCATGTTGCACGAGCAGTACTTC. This gives the protein CASSPSPMLHEQYF.

The chain couples TRBV5-1 to TRBJ2-3, with 9 bases lining up with TRBD2. Trimming cost V 4 bases and J 3 bases; bases outside gene matches: 9. Per germline, CDR1 SGHRS and CDR2 YFSETQ. The CDR3 is made up of 16 amino acids. The CDR3 region has the DNA TGCGCCAGCAGCACCCAGGGACTAGCCACAACAGATACGCAGTATTTT. It is translated as CASSTQGLATTDTQYF.

The chain combines TRBV6-2 or TRBV6-3 with TRBJ2-2, with D possibly called TRBD1 or TRBD2 (5 bases each). Germline lookup yields CDR1 MNHEY and CDR2 SVGEGT. The CDR3 consists of 15 residues. V lost 7 bases and J 7 bases, leaving 19 bases between the germline ends. The CDR3, as DNA: TGTGCCAGCACTCTCACCGGGGACGTAGTCGGGGAGCTGTTTTTT. Its translation: CASTLTGDVVGELFF.

V gene TRBV7-9 combines with J gene TRBJ2-3, with 7 bases lining up with TRBD2. The ends lost 3 bases at V and 5 bases at J; junction bases unmatched: 8. Germline V lookup: CDR1 SEHNR, CDR2 FQNEAQ (reference sequence). The CDR3 contains 15 residues. The CDR3 is CASSFSSGTRDTQYF. The CDR3, as DNA: TGTGCCAGCAGCTTCTCTAGCGGAACGAGAGATACGCAGTATTTT.

Ten or more counts support this clonotype. This sequence joins TRBV29-1 and TRBJ1-1; D gene ambiguous. Germline V gives CDR1 SQVTM, CDR2 ANQGSEA. The CDR3 consists of 12 residues. Trimming pared 6 bases from V and 7 bases from J, leaving 15 bases between. The CDR3 here is CSVTRDGLEAFF. CDR3 nucleotides: TGCAGCGTCACTAGGGATGGCCTTGAAGCTTTCTTT. Combining the CDR3 with reference TRBV29-1 and TRBJ1-1 gives the whole variable domain SAVISQKPSRDICQRGTSLTIQCQVDSQVTMMFWYRQQPGQSLTLIATANQGSEATYESGFVIDKFPISRPNLTFSTLTVSNMSPEDSSIYLCSVTRDGLEAFFGQGTRLTVV.

This clonotype was seen at least ten times. The V and J genes are TRBV28 and TRBJ1-6; no firm D call. Germline loops: CDR1 MDHEN, CDR2 SYDVKM. The CDR3 has 15 amino acids. The V and J ends lost 2 bases and 10 bases respectively, with 15 bases between them. DNA of the CDR3: TGTGCCAGCAGTTTAGAGGCGGTGGTCAGGTCACCCCTCCACTTT. Residues: CASSLEAVVRSPLHF. Full variable domain (rest looked up from reference TRBV28 and TRBJ1-6): DVKVTQSSRYLVKRTGEKVFLECVQDMDHENMFWYRQDPGLGLRLIYFSYDVKMKEKGDIPEGYSVSREKKERFSLILESASTNQTSMYLCASSLEAVVRSPLHFGNGTRLTVT.